This TCR beta chain was identified in a study of blood T cell repertoires in COVID-19. In the study overall: Acute and convalescent COVID-19 specimens originated in the United States, Italy and Spain. T cells, B-cell-depleted T cells, or PBMCs supplied cDNA or gDNA.

As processed by the authors: Using reference gene primer amplification, nucleated cell counts were estimated. Clones were sequenced by immunoSEQ multiplex PCR, and TCRdb holds only the in-frame ones, with some missing. The V and J calls and the clone size are those of that table, but D and trimming were determined from the DNA. The repertoire holds 150,000 to 200,000 clones, 80% to 85% seen once, with 13% in the top ten. Cohort placement rested on clinical history that participants reported themselves. Germline CDR1 reads LGHDT; CDR2 reads YNNKEL (reference sequence). Trimming cost V 4 bases and J 0 bases, with 21 bases left between them. This CDR3 is built from 18 residues.

This chain links TRBV3-1 (or the pseudogene TRBV3-2) with TRBJ1-1, with D perhaps TRBD1 (6 bases). This receptor was identified in a woman aged 60-70 years who had recovered from COVID-19. Source material: PBMCs or T cells enriched from blood (not recorded which). The CDR3: CASSPLMSWTVLNTEAFF. The CDR3 DNA follows: TGTGCCAGCAGCCCGCTCATGTCTTGGACAGTGCTGAACACTGAAGCTTTCTTT.